The rows below give T cell receptor beta chains drawn from one sample of a study of blood T cell repertoires in COVID-19. Using immunoSEQ multiplex PCR, the repertoire was profiled, and TCRdb retains in-frame clones only, with some absent. The sample contains over 200,000 clones, around 86% of which appear only once. Input material: PBMCs or T cells enriched from blood (not recorded which). These receptor sequences come from a woman between 50 and 59 years old with acute COVID-19. CDR3s include the opening cysteine and the closing phenylalanine or tryptophan. The D gene is left open where the match is weak. Part of the rows lack a size; the others show once, few, many or a class for expanded clones.

D gene: -; clone size: -; V gene: TRBV19; J gene: TRBJ1-2; CDR3 protein: CASSIGMGGYGYTF; CDR3 DNA: TGTGCCAGTAGTATAGGTATGGGGGGCTATGGCTACACCTTC
D gene: TRBD1; clone size: -; V gene: TRBV5-1; J gene: TRBJ1-2; CDR3 protein: CASSLGDSKSNYGYTF; CDR3 DNA: TGCGCCAGCAGCTTGGGGGACAGCAAGTCTAACTATGGCTACACCTTC
D gene: TRBD2; clone size: few; V gene: TRBV18; J gene: TRBJ2-3; CDR3 protein: CASSPPQREGPDTQYF; CDR3 DNA: TGTGCCAGCTCACCACCGCAGCGGGAGGGACCAGATACGCAGTATTTT
D gene: -; clone size: -; V gene: TRBV5-1; J gene: TRBJ2-7; CDR3 protein: CASSLGTTYEQYF; CDR3 DNA: TGCGCCAGCAGCCTTGGGACAACCTACGAGCAGTACTTC
D gene: -; clone size: -; V gene: TRBV10-3; J gene: TRBJ2-1; CDR3 protein: CAIRGEVTPSYNEQFF; CDR3 DNA: TGTGCCATCAGGGGGGAGGTCACGCCATCCTACAATGAGCAGTTCTTC
D gene: -; clone size: -; V gene: TRBV7-6; J gene: TRBJ2-6; CDR3 protein: CASSVQGPSGANVLTF; CDR3 DNA: TGTGCCAGCAGCGTTCAGGGGCCGTCTGGGGCCAACGTCCTGACTTTC
D gene: TRBD2; clone size: -; V gene: TRBV11-3; J gene: TRBJ2-5; CDR3 protein: CASSLVGRAGETQYF; CDR3 DNA: TGTGCCAGCAGCTTAGTTGGGAGGGCCGGAGAGACCCAGTACTTC
D gene: TRBD2; clone size: few; V gene: TRBV7-8; J gene: TRBJ2-7; CDR3 protein: CASSPALSSGKNEQYF; CDR3 DNA: TGTGCCAGCAGCCCCGCGCTATCTAGCGGGAAGAACGAGCAGTACTTC
D gene: TRBD2; clone size: -; V gene: TRBV5-5; J gene: TRBJ2-7; CDR3 protein: CASSFTSGAAYEQYF; CDR3 DNA: TGTGCCAGCAGCTTTACTAGCGGGGCCGCCTACGAGCAGTACTTC
D gene: -; clone size: -; V gene: TRBV5-1; J gene: TRBJ1-5; CDR3 protein: CASREGVEGNQPQHF; CDR3 DNA: TGCGCCAGCAGGGAGGGAGTTGAGGGCAATCAGCCCCAGCATTTT
D gene: -; clone size: -; V gene: TRBV2; J gene: TRBJ1-1; CDR3 protein: CASSGRLAFF; CDR3 DNA: TGTGCCAGCAGTGGCAGGTTAGCTTTCTTT
D gene: TRBD2; clone size: -; V gene: TRBV18; J gene: TRBJ2-7; CDR3 protein: CASSPAGGTNQGIYEQYF; CDR3 DNA: TGTGCCAGCTCACCAGCGGGGGGGACCAACCAGGGAATCTACGAGCAGTACTTC
D gene: -; clone size: once; V gene: TRBV19; J gene: TRBJ2-6; CDR3 protein: CASSMTGSGANVLTF; CDR3 DNA: TGTGCCAGTAGCATGACAGGCTCTGGGGCCAACGTCCTGACTTTC
D gene: -; clone size: -; V gene: TRBV6-5; J gene: TRBJ2-7; CDR3 protein: CASSRGREAYEQYF; CDR3 DNA: TGTGCCAGCAGTCGTGGCAGGGAGGCCTACGAGCAGTACTTC
D gene: TRBD1; clone size: -; V gene: TRBV5-1; J gene: TRBJ2-7; CDR3 protein: CASSHGQGTIYEQYF; CDR3 DNA: TGCGCCAGCAGTCACGGACAGGGGACCATATACGAGCAGTACTTC
D gene: -; clone size: -; V gene: TRBV30; J gene: TRBJ2-1; CDR3 protein: CAWSVLSSSYNEQFF; CDR3 DNA: TGTGCCTGGAGTGTTTTGTCCAGCTCCTACAATGAGCAGTTCTTC
D gene: -; clone size: -; V gene: TRBV4-3; J gene: TRBJ2-7; CDR3 protein: CASSQDVRKAHEQYF; CDR3 DNA: TGCGCCAGCAGCCAAGATGTTAGAAAAGCCCACGAGCAGTACTTC
D gene: -; clone size: once; V gene: TRBV4-1; J gene: TRBJ2-2; CDR3 protein: CASSQDPLVASGELFF; CDR3 DNA: TGCGCCAGCAGCCAAGATCCCTTGGTCGCGTCCGGGGAGCTGTTTTTT
D gene: TRBD2; clone size: medium-sized; V gene: TRBV3-1/TRBV3-2; J gene: TRBJ2-1; CDR3 protein: CASSQGTSGTNEQFF; CDR3 DNA: TGTGCCAGCAGCCAAGGGACTAGCGGGACCAATGAGCAGTTCTTC
D gene: -; clone size: many; V gene: TRBV5-1; J gene: TRBJ2-2; CDR3 protein: CASSLVLSGTGELFF; CDR3 DNA: TGCGCCAGCAGCTTGGTTCTTTCAGGGACCGGGGAGCTGTTTTTT
D gene: TRBD2; clone size: once; V gene: TRBV29-1; J gene: TRBJ2-5; CDR3 protein: CSGETSNPQTQYF; CDR3 DNA: TGCAGCGGAGAGACTAGCAACCCCCAGACCCAGTACTTC
D gene: -; clone size: -; V gene: TRBV4-3; J gene: TRBJ1-3; CDR3 protein: CASSQDTPTASSGNTIYF; CDR3 DNA: TGCGCCAGCAGCCAAGATACCCCGACAGCTAGCTCTGGAAACACCATATATTTT
D gene: -; clone size: -; V gene: TRBV18; J gene: TRBJ2-1; CDR3 protein: CASSPTQGNEQFF; CDR3 DNA: TGTGCCAGCTCACCAACACAGGGTAATGAGCAGTTCTTC
D gene: TRBD2; clone size: -; V gene: TRBV10-3; J gene: TRBJ2-3; CDR3 protein: CAITRLAGHTDTQYF; CDR3 DNA: TGTGCCATCACTCGACTAGCGGGACATACAGATACGCAGTATTTT
D gene: TRBD1; clone size: few; V gene: TRBV27; J gene: TRBJ2-7; CDR3 protein: CASSPGQGSSYEQYF; CDR3 DNA: TGTGCCAGCAGTCCAGGACAGGGATCCTCCTACGAGCAGTACTTC
D gene: TRBD1; clone size: -; V gene: TRBV12-3/TRBV12-4; J gene: TRBJ1-5; CDR3 protein: CASTGDRNQPQHF; CDR3 DNA: TGTGCCAGTACCGGGGACAGAAATCAGCCCCAGCATTTT
D gene: TRBD1; clone size: -; V gene: TRBV27; J gene: TRBJ1-1; CDR3 protein: CASSPGTGGFRTEAFF; CDR3 DNA: TGTGCCAGCAGCCCGGGGACAGGGGGCTTTAGGACTGAAGCTTTCTTT
D gene: -; clone size: few; V gene: TRBV28; J gene: TRBJ1-5; CDR3 protein: CASSPILSTKIQPQHF; CDR3 DNA: TGTGCCAGCAGTCCGATTCTTAGTACTAAGATCCAGCCCCAGCATTTT
D gene: TRBD2; clone size: -; V gene: TRBV4-3; J gene: TRBJ2-3; CDR3 protein: CASSQEGLAGGPADTQYF; CDR3 DNA: TGCGCCAGCAGCCAAGAGGGACTAGCGGGGGGGCCGGCAGATACGCAGTATTTT
D gene: -; clone size: -; V gene: TRBV28; J gene: TRBJ1-3; CDR3 protein: CASSLGGSNSGNTIYF; CDR3 DNA: TGTGCCAGCAGTTTAGGGGGGTCCAACTCTGGAAACACCATATATTTT
D gene: -; clone size: few; V gene: TRBV19; J gene: TRBJ2-1; CDR3 protein: CAVDTRYNEQFF; CDR3 DNA: TGTGCCGTAGACACCCGTTACAATGAGCAGTTCTTC
D gene: TRBD1; clone size: -; V gene: TRBV25-1; J gene: TRBJ2-3; CDR3 protein: CASSRDSYSTDTQYF; CDR3 DNA: TGTGCCAGCAGCCGGGACAGCTACTCCACAGATACGCAGTATTTT
D gene: TRBD1; clone size: once; V gene: TRBV5-5; J gene: TRBJ1-5; CDR3 protein: CASSLDRVDQPQHF; CDR3 DNA: TGTGCCAGCAGCCTCGACAGGGTGGATCAGCCCCAGCATTTT
D gene: -; clone size: -; V gene: TRBV27; J gene: TRBJ2-7; CDR3 protein: CASSLYSTPSYEQYF; CDR3 DNA: TGTGCCAGCAGTTTATATAGTACCCCCTCCTACGAGCAGTACTTC
D gene: -; clone size: -; V gene: TRBV6-2/TRBV6-3; J gene: TRBJ1-1; CDR3 protein: CASSYPWASGDTEAFF; CDR3 DNA: TGTGCCAGCAGTTACCCATGGGCCTCAGGGGACACTGAAGCTTTCTTT
D gene: -; clone size: -; V gene: TRBV19; J gene: TRBJ1-1; CDR3 protein: CASSIKGLNTEAFF; CDR3 DNA: TGTGCCAGTAGTATAAAGGGGCTGAACACTGAAGCTTTCTTT
D gene: TRBD1; clone size: -; V gene: TRBV18; J gene: TRBJ2-1; CDR3 protein: CASSEAWPGGNEQFF; CDR3 DNA: TGTGCCAGCTCCGAAGCCTGGCCAGGGGGAAATGAGCAGTTCTTC
D gene: TRBD2; clone size: once; V gene: TRBV5-1; J gene: TRBJ2-7; CDR3 protein: CASSLDLAGGYEQYF; CDR3 DNA: TGCGCCAGCAGCTTGGATCTAGCGGGAGGTTACGAGCAGTACTTC
D gene: -; clone size: -; V gene: TRBV3-1/TRBV3-2; J gene: TRBJ2-1; CDR3 protein: CASSQDAKQGDEQFF; CDR3 DNA: TGTGCCAGCAGCCAAGACGCAAAACAGGGCGATGAGCAGTTCTTC
D gene: TRBD1; clone size: -; V gene: TRBV6-1; J gene: TRBJ1-5; CDR3 protein: CASSEGQGVFQPQHF; CDR3 DNA: TGTGCCAGCAGTGAAGGGCAGGGGGTTTTCCAGCCCCAGCATTTT